The entry that follows covers one T cell receptor beta chain sequence. These data are taken from a study of blood T cell repertoires in COVID-19. Study details: Acute and convalescent COVID-19 specimens originated in the United States, Italy and Spain. Nucleic acid was either cDNA or gDNA, and it came from T cells, B-cell-depleted T cells, or PBMCs.

How the authors handled the data: Reference gene primer amplification gave nucleated cell count estimates. Method: immunoSEQ multiplex PCR; TCRdb's copy keeps in-frame clones and lacks some. That table gives V, J and clone size, and the DNA gave D and trimming. The repertoire includes 150,000 to 200,000 clones, around four fifths of them detected once, and approximately 22% sits in the top ten. With V trimmed by 3 bases and J by 6 bases, 6 bases remained unmatched. Germline V lookup: CDR1 KGHDR, CDR2 SFDVKD. This CDR3 contains 16 residues. V usage is TRBV24-1 and J usage is TRBJ2-3, with TRBD2 matching 12 bases. This sequence was found in a woman aged 80 or older with acute or convalescent COVID-19. The specimen was peripheral blood. DNA of the CDR3: TGTGCCACCAGTGATAGTGCTAGCGGGAGGGCGGATACGCAGTATTTT. Translation: CATSDSASGRADTQYF.